This T cell receptor (beta chain) stems from a study of T cells in Graves' hyperthyroidism and ophthalmopathy. V dropped 4 bases and J dropped 4 bases, with 7 bases sitting between them. CDR1 SGHAT and CDR2 FQNNGV come from the germline V gene. The CDR3 extends over 12 amino acids. Stable hyperthyroidism: no ophthalmopathy progression over 18 months of follow-up. This clonotype has a count of ten or more. Regions amplified from RNA transcripts were the TCR beta CDR3 regions. Using the HTBI primer set, a first-round RT-PCR was run on the TCR CDR3. MiXCR, run by TCRdb on the multiplex PCR reads, gives a single entry per CDR3 protein. The sample yields more than 550,000 distinct CDR3 sequences, roughly 17% seen once.

This receptor was identified in a man aged 50-60 years with Graves' hyperthyroidism. V is TRBV11-2 and J is TRBJ2-5; D possibly corresponds to TRBD2 (5 bases). Material: blood. The CDR3 sequence is CASSSEGETQYF. The DNA for the CDR3 is TGTGCCAGCAGCTCCGAGGGAGAGACCCAGTACTTC.